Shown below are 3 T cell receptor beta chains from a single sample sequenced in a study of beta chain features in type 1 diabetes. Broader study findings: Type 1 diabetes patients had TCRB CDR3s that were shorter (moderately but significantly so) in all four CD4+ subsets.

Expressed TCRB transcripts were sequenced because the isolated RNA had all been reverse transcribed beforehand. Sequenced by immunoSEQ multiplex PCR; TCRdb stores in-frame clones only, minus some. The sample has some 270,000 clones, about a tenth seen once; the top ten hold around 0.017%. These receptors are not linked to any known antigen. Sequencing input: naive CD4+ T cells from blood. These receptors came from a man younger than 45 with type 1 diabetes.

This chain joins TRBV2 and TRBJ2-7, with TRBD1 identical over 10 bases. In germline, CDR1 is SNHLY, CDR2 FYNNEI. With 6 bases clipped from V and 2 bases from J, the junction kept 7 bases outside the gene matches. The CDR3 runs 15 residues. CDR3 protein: CASSITGTGAYEQYF. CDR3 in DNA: TGTGCCAGCAGCATAACCGGGACAGGGGCCTACGAGCAGTACTTC. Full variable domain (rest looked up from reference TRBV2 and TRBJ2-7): EPEVTQTPSHQVTQMGQEVILRCVPISNHLYFYWYRQILGQKVEFLVSFYNNEISEKSEIFDDQFSVERPDGSNFTLKIRSTKLEDSAMYFCASSITGTGAYEQYFGPGTRLTVT.

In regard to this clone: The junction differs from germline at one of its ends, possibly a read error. CDR3 protein: CANSRGGEETQYF. In DNA form, the CDR3 reads TGTGCCAACAGCAGGGGGGGGGAAGAGACCCAGTACTTC. V usage is TRBV5-4 and J usage is TRBJ2-5; possibly TRBD1 or TRBD2 for D (7 bases each). CDR1 is SGHNT, CDR2 YYREEE, per germline (reference sequence). The CDR3 sequence is 13 residues long.

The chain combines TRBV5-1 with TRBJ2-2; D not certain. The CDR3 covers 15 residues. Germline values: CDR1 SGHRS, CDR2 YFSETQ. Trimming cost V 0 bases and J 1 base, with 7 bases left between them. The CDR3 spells CASSLVPRNTGELFF. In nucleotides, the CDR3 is TGCGCCAGCAGCTTGGTCCCCCGGAACACCGGGGAGCTGTTTTTT.